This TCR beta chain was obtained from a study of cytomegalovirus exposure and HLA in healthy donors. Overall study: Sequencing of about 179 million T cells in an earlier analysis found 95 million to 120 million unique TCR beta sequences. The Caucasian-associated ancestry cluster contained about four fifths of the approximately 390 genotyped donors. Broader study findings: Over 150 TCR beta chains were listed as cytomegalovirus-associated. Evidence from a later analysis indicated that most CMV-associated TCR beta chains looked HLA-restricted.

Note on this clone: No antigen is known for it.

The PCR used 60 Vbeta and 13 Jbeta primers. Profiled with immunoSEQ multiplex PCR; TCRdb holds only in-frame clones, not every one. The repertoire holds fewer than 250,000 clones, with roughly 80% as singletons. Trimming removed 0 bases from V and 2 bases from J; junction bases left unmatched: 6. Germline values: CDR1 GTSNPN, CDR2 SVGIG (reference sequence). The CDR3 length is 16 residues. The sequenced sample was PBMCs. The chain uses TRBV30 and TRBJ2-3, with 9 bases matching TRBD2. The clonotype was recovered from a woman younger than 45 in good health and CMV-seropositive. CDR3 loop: CAWSVWLAGHTDTQYF. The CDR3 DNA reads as TGTGCCTGGAGTGTATGGCTAGCGGGACACACAGATACGCAGTATTTT.